The 21 T cell receptor beta chains reported below all come from one sample, sequenced in a study of control samples from healthy donors and cancer patients. The table came from immunoSEQ multiplex PCR; TCRdb's copy has only in-frame clones and leaves some out. The table shows nearly 55,000 clones, with roughly 96% occurring only once. Sequences were obtained from blood. The receptor set was obtained from a woman in her 30s in good health.

This clone was picked up one time. V usage is TRBV28 and J usage is TRBJ1-5; D is undetermined. The CDR3 runs 11 residues. Germline V lookup: CDR1 MDHEN, CDR2 SYDVKM. V was pared by 7 bases and J by 2 bases, with 3 bases between. As DNA, the CDR3 is TGTGCCAGCAATGGCAATCAGCCCCAGCATTTT. Translated: CASNGNQPQHF.

The gene calls are TRBV5-4 and TRBJ2-7; D not resolved. V was trimmed by 4 bases and J by 0 bases, leaving 11 bases between them. CDR1 and CDR2 from the germline V gene are SGHNT and YYREEE (reference sequence). This CDR3 spans 14 amino acids. Written as DNA, the CDR3 is TGTGCCAGCAGCCCGACACAGAGCTCCTACGAGCAGTACTTC. Translation gives CASSPTQSSYEQYF.

The rearrangement links TRBV5-1 to TRBJ1-5; D is undetermined. The length of the CDR3 is 15 residues. V was trimmed by 4 bases and J by 0 bases, leaving 11 bases between them. Germline V gene sequence: CDR1 SGHRS, CDR2 YFSETQ. CDR3 in DNA: TGCGCCAGCAGCCCCCTTCGGGCTAGCAATCAGCCCCAGCATTTT. This sequence encodes CASSPLRASNQPQHF.

The V gene is TRBV6-6, the J gene TRBJ1-5; D is possibly TRBD1 (6 bases). Deletions cut 6 bases from V and 3 bases from J, with 12 bases between. CDR1 MNHNY and CDR2 SVGAGI come from the germline V gene (reference sequence). The CDR3 loop spans 14 amino acids. DNA for the CDR3: TGTGCCAGCAGCAGGAGGGGGGTCAATCAGCCCCAGCATTTT. Protein product: CASSRRGVNQPQHF.

The chain links TRBV7-9 to TRBJ1-3; 7 bases align to TRBD1. CDR3 length: 19 amino acids. Germline-derived CDR1 and CDR2 are SEHNR and FQNEAQ (reference sequence). V was clipped by 5 bases and J by 2 bases; unmatched bases: 18. The DNA of the CDR3 is TGTGCCAGCAGCCCCCAAGATTGGGCCCGGACAGGCCCTGGAAACACCATATATTTT. Translation: CASSPQDWARTGPGNTIYF.

The chain couples TRBV11-2 to TRBJ2-7; tentatively, D is TRBD2 (5 bases). Germline-derived CDR1 and CDR2 are SGHAT and FQNNGV. This CDR3 has 14 residues. V gave up 0 bases and J gave up 2 bases, with 8 bases separating them. The CDR3 bases are TGTGCCAGCAGCTTAGATCCCGGGACCTACGAGCAGTACTTC. This translates into CASSLDPGTYEQYF.

The rearrangement joins TRBV9 to TRBJ2-5; 8 bases are a match to TRBD1. Germline values: CDR1 SGDLS, CDR2 YYNGEE. The CDR3 has 16 residues. Trimming cost V 3 bases and J 1 base; bases outside gene matches: 8. The CDR3 region is CASSAEQGGIQETQYF. In DNA form, the CDR3 reads TGTGCCAGCAGCGCAGAACAGGGGGGAATCCAAGAGACCCAGTACTTC.

This chain links TRBV6-5 with TRBJ1-1, with unresolved D. V gave up 0 bases and J gave up 2 bases, with 10 bases separating them. This CDR3 has 15 amino acids. The V gene's germline CDR1 is MNHEY and CDR2 SVGAGI. In nucleotides, the CDR3 is TGTGCCAGCAGTTACTCACTGCCCGGTAACACTGAAGCTTTCTTT. Translating it yields CASSYSLPGNTEAFF.

The V and J genes are TRBV3-1 (or the pseudogene TRBV3-2) and TRBJ2-4, with D unclear. Trimming took 2 bases from V and 0 from J, leaving 2 bases between them. Germline V gene data show CDR1 as LGHDT and CDR2 as YNNKEL (reference sequence). The CDR3 extends over 13 amino acids. CDR3 loop: CASSQLAKNIQYF. The DNA of the CDR3 is TGTGCCAGCAGCCAACTAGCCAAAAACATTCAGTACTTC.

The chain has TRBV19 and TRBJ2-3; 10 bases are shared with TRBD2. Per the germline V gene, CDR1 is LNHDA and CDR2 is SQIVND (reference sequence). Losses at the gene ends were 9 bases for V and 1 base for J; bases not matched to a gene: 4. The CDR3 sequence is 14 residues long. CDR3 in DNA: TGTGCCAGCAGGACTAGCGGAGGCACAGATACGCAGTATTTT. Its protein product is CASRTSGGTDTQYF.

The chain combines TRBV6-5 with TRBJ2-5; D perhaps matches TRBD1 (6 bases). Germline V CDR1 and CDR2: MNHEY, SVGAGI. The CDR3 is 13 amino acids. V lost 6 bases, J lost 5 bases, and 13 bases lay in between. CDR3 sequence reads: CASRTGRWETQYF. The CDR3 nucleotides read TGTGCCAGCAGAACAGGGCGGTGGGAGACCCAGTACTTC.

The chain uses TRBV19 and TRBJ2-1, with TRBD1 matching over 10 bases. CDR3 length: 15 residues. J was trimmed by 6 bases and V by 5 bases; bases with no gene match: 7. Germline V gene data show CDR1 as LNHDA and CDR2 as SQIVND (reference sequence). In nucleotides, the CDR3 is TGTGCCAGTAGTGTCGACAGGGGGCCGTTCAATGAGCAGTTCTTC. Its protein is CASSVDRGPFNEQFF.

The rearrangement joins TRBV7-2 to TRBJ2-1; 13 bases agree with TRBD2. The V gene end was trimmed by 2 bases and the J gene end by 10 bases; junction bases not matched to a gene: 5. The germline V gene encodes CDR1 SGHTA and CDR2 FQGNSA. This CDR3 has 15 residues. The CDR3 sequence: CASSLLRLAGGEQFF. In DNA, the CDR3 is TGTGCCAGCAGCTTATTAAGACTAGCGGGAGGCGAGCAGTTCTTC.

This clone was seen once. The rearrangement uses TRBV24-1 and TRBJ2-3; D ambiguous. The V and J ends lost 4 bases and 3 bases respectively, with 7 bases between them. The length of the CDR3 is 13 residues. Germline loops: CDR1 KGHDR, CDR2 SFDVKD. DNA of the CDR3: TGTGCCACCAGTGACGCCAGGACAGATACGCAGTATTTT. This codes for CATSDARTDTQYF.

DNA of the CDR3: TGTGCCAGTACACCCTCGGCGGGAGGGTCATACAATGAGCAGTTCTTC. This codes for CASTPSAGGSYNEQFF. This chain connects TRBV19 to TRBJ2-1, with 9 nucleotides matching TRBD2. CDR3 size: 16 residues. Germline V lookup: CDR1 LNHDA, CDR2 SQIVND (reference sequence). J lost 4 bases, V lost 7 bases, and 11 bases had no gene match.

The genes are TRBV10-2 and TRBJ1-1; TRBD1 aligns across 10 bases. Germline assignment: CDR1 WSHSY and CDR2 SAAADI. This CDR3 has 13 amino acids. Germline trimming cut 8 bases from V and 1 base from J; bases unmatched to any gene: 1. CDR3 bases: TGCGCCAGCCGGACAGGGGGGAACACTGAAGCTTTCTTT. As protein: CASRTGGNTEAFF.

The chain combines TRBV10-2 with TRBJ1-5; no firm D call. The CDR3 covers 15 residues. CDR1 and CDR2 (germline): WSHSY, SAAADI. V shed 0 bases and J shed 4 bases, with 10 bases lying between them. This CDR3 reads CASSESSARNQPQHF. In nucleotides, the CDR3 is TGCGCCAGCAGTGAGTCTTCGGCTCGTAATCAGCCCCAGCATTTT.

The table lists this clone with a count of one. The V gene is TRBV20-1, the J gene TRBJ2-7; possibly TRBD2 for D (5 bases). With 3 bases removed from V and 0 bases from J, the gap between germline ends came to 12 bases. CDR1 and CDR2 (germline): DFQATT, SNEGSKA (reference sequence). This CDR3 has 14 amino acids. CDR3 protein: CSASRTGSSYEQYF. CDR3 DNA: TGCAGTGCTAGTCGGACTGGAAGCTCCTACGAGCAGTACTTC.

This chain uses TRBV11-3 with TRBJ2-1; 7 bases agree with TRBD1. This CDR3 comprises 15 residues. V lost 0 bases and J lost 3; bases outside the gene matches: 2. Germline CDR1 and CDR2: SGHNT and YENEEA. The CDR3 spells CASSLEGQDYNEQFF. The CDR3 DNA is TGTGCCAGCAGCTTAGAAGGACAGGACTACAATGAGCAGTTCTTC.

V usage is TRBV7-2 and J usage is TRBJ1-5; no reliable D call. V dropped 0 bases and J dropped 1 base, with 10 bases sitting between them. The CDR3 is made up of 16 amino acids. Germline assignment: CDR1 SGHTA and CDR2 FQGNSA. CDR3 loop: CASSLALSGSNQPQHF. The CDR3 bases are TGTGCCAGCAGCTTAGCGCTATCGGGGAGCAATCAGCCCCAGCATTTT.

The chain links TRBV11-2 to TRBJ2-2; D is perhaps TRBD1 or TRBD2 (6 bases each). V dropped 1 base and J dropped 7 bases, with 19 bases sitting between them. In germline, CDR1 is SGHAT, CDR2 FQNNGV. The CDR3 extends over 17 amino acids. The CDR3 nucleotides are TGTGCCAGCAGCTTAGGGAGGGGGACCTGGGTAGGCGGGGAGCTGTTTTTT. Encoded protein: CASSLGRGTWVGGELFF.